A selection of T cell receptor beta chains follows, all from one sample in a study of T cells in Graves' hyperthyroidism and ophthalmopathy. TCRdb re-called the multiplex PCR reads through MiXCR, storing one row per CDR3 protein. The sample lists hundreds of thousands of distinct CDR3 sequences; around 15% were seen once. The sample consisted of blood. The receptors stem from a woman in her thirties or forties with Graves' ophthalmopathy. The CDR3 runs from the conserved cysteine through the conserved F or W. A D gene is named only where the DNA matches it firmly. Where a row states a size, it is once, few, many or the class of an expanded clone; other rows omit it.

v_gene	d_gene	abundance	j_gene	CDR3aa	CDR3nt
TRBV5-1	TRBD1	many	TRBJ1-5	CASSISTGGEEPQHF	TGCGCCAGCAGCATTAGTACAGGGGGCGAAGAGCCCCAGCATTTT
TRBV2	NA	many	TRBJ1-5	CASSEAGGFYQPQHF	TGTGCCAGCAGTGAAGCTGGGGGGTTCTATCAGCCCCAGCATTTT
TRBV28	NA	many	TRBJ1-1	CATSTGGTEAFF	TGTGCCACCTCCACCGGAGGGACTGAAGCTTTCTTT
TRBV5-6	NA	many	TRBJ2-6	CASSLRDSGANVLTF	TGTGCCAGCAGCTTGAGGGACTCTGGGGCCAACGTCCTGACTTTC
TRBV28	NA	many	TRBJ2-7	CASSPQGTYEQYF	TGTGCCAGCAGTCCGCAGGGCACCTACGAGCAGTACTTC
TRBV20-1	NA	many	TRBJ2-7	CSVGGQYEQYF	TGCAGCGTAGGAGGCCAGTACGAGCAGTACTTC
TRBV29-1	NA	many	TRBJ2-7	CSVEVARTYEQYF	TGCAGCGTTGAAGTTGCCCGGACCTACGAGCAGTACTTC
TRBV7-9	NA	many	TRBJ1-1	CASSFLQGPNTEAFF	TGTGCCAGCAGCTTCCTACAGGGCCCTAACACTGAAGCTTTCTTT
TRBV9	NA	many	TRBJ1-1	CASSPEGEGTEAFF	TGTGCCAGCAGCCCGGAAGGGGAGGGCACTGAAGCTTTCTTT
TRBV6-2/TRBV6-3	TRBD2	many	TRBJ2-7	CASSWRENGYEQYF	TGTGCCAGCAGTTGGCGGGAGAATGGGTACGAGCAGTACTTC
TRBV30	NA	many	TRBJ2-7	CAWRESGLTAEQYF	TGTGCCTGGAGGGAGTCGGGACTCACGGCCGAGCAGTACTTC
TRBV28	TRBD2	many	TRBJ2-7	CASSYPGTSGSSYEQYF	TGTGCCAGCAGCTACCCGGGTACCAGCGGGAGCTCCTACGAGCAGTACTTC
TRBV3-1	NA	NA	TRBJ2-2	CASSQGGVNTGELFF	TGTGCCAGCAGCCAAGGAGGGGTGAACACCGGGGAGCTGTTTTTT
TRBV7-9	NA	few	TRBJ1-1	CASSFPTGGSEAFF	TGTGCCAGCAGCTTCCCGACAGGTGGGAGTGAAGCTTTCTTT
TRBV2	NA	few	TRBJ2-7	CASSGSRGSYEQYF	TGTGCCAGCAGTGGGAGTAGGGGGTCCTACGAGCAGTACTTC
TRBV29-1	NA	many	TRBJ2-5	CSAGPLLSDGQYF	TGCAGCGCTGGCCCTCTATTGTCGGACGGCCAGTACTTC
TRBV28	NA	NA	TRBJ1-5	CASSSTVRRNQPQHF	TGTGCCAGCAGTTCGACGGTTAGACGAAATCAGCCCCAGCATTTT
TRBV28	NA	many	TRBJ2-7	CASSSPQKSSYEQYF	TGTGCCAGCAGTTCACCGCAGAAAAGCTCCTACGAGCAGTACTTC
TRBV28	NA	many	TRBJ2-4	CASSPTVVRTRDIQYF	TGTGCCAGCAGTCCGACGGTGGTTCGTACGAGAGACATTCAGTACTTC
TRBV6-5	NA	many	TRBJ1-5	CAVSPGTGNQPQHF	TGTGCCGTAAGTCCCGGGACGGGGAATCAGCCCCAGCATTTT
TRBV6-5	NA	once	TRBJ2-5	CASSYSTGVQETQYF	TGTGCCAGCAGTTACTCGACGGGAGTACAAGAGACCCAGTACTTC
TRBV12-3/TRBV12-4	TRBD1	NA	TRBJ1-2	CASSPGTGRKLAGYTF	TGTGCCAGCAGTCCCGGGACAGGGCGGAAATTAGCTGGCTACACCTTC
TRBV5-1	NA	NA	TRBJ2-5	CASSGGGFGETQYF	TGCGCCAGCTCCGGAGGGGGGTTCGGAGAGACCCAGTACTTC
TRBV28	TRBD2	many	TRBJ2-7	CATQRDPYEQYF	TGTGCCACCCAGCGGGACCCCTACGAGCAGTACTTC
TRBV7-9	TRBD1	many	TRBJ2-7	CASSLQSDRGGEQYF	TGTGCCAGCAGCTTACAGTCCGACAGGGGCGGGGAGCAGTACTTC
TRBV28	NA	many	TRBJ1-1	CASTVSGMNTEAFF	TGTGCCAGCACCGTTTCAGGGATGAACACTGAAGCTTTCTTT
TRBV12-3/TRBV12-4	NA	many	TRBJ1-2	CASSAGGRGYTF	TGTGCCAGCAGTGCCGGGGGTAGGGGCTACACCTTC
TRBV12-3/TRBV12-4	TRBD2	NA	TRBJ2-5	CASSLGTSGRAQETQYF	TGTGCCAGCAGCCTCGGGACTAGCGGGAGGGCCCAAGAGACCCAGTACTTC
TRBV9	TRBD1	few	TRBJ1-2	CASSVAFETGDYGYTF	TGTGCCAGCAGCGTAGCCTTCGAGACAGGGGACTATGGCTACACCTTC
TRBV6-1	NA	many	TRBJ1-5	CASKVPNQPQHF	TGTGCCAGCAAAGTCCCGAATCAGCCCCAGCATTTT
TRBV7-9	NA	many	TRBJ2-5	CASSHMIRGVETQYF	TGTGCCAGCAGCCATATGATCAGGGGCGTAGAGACCCAGTACTTC
TRBV11-2	NA	NA	TRBJ2-7	CASSPPETRVEQYF	TGTGCCAGCAGCCCTCCAGAAACCCGGGTAGAGCAGTACTTC
TRBV11-2	TRBD1	many	TRBJ1-1	CASSFLRQGANTEAFF	TGTGCCAGCAGCTTCCTGCGACAGGGGGCCAACACTGAAGCTTTCTTT
TRBV6-1	NA	many	TRBJ1-2	CASSGDGFNYGYTF	TGTGCCAGCAGTGGAGACGGATTTAACTATGGCTACACCTTC
TRBV11-2	TRBD2	many	TRBJ2-5	CASSLAGGGETQYF	TGTGCCAGCAGCTTAGCGGGAGGAGGGGAGACCCAGTACTTC
TRBV2	NA	many	TRBJ1-1	CAAPETANTEAFF	TGTGCCGCCCCCGAGACAGCAAACACTGAAGCTTTCTTT
TRBV29-1	NA	NA	TRBJ1-3	CSVDRREMGNTIYF	TGCAGCGTCGACCGCAGGGAAATGGGAAACACCATATATTTT
TRBV27	NA	many	TRBJ1-3	CASRPTGASSGNTIYF	TGTGCCAGCAGGCCAACCGGGGCTAGCTCTGGAAACACCATATATTTT
TRBV27	NA	many	TRBJ2-2	CASRGPTTGELFF	TGTGCCAGCAGAGGCCCTACCACCGGGGAGCTGTTTTTT
TRBV20-1	TRBD2	NA	TRBJ2-5	CSTGLAGFTQETQYF	TGCAGTACTGGACTAGCGGGCTTTACACAAGAGACCCAGTACTTC
TRBV7-3	TRBD1	few	TRBJ1-1	CASSPTGVITEAFF	TGTGCCAGCAGTCCAACAGGGGTAATAACTGAAGCTTTCTTT
TRBV10-3	NA	many	TRBJ1-5	CATLGGPFGNQPQHF	TGTGCCACCCTAGGCGGCCCTTTTGGCAATCAGCCCCAGCATTTT
TRBV15	NA	NA	TRBJ2-5	CATSREEGKTQYF	TGTGCCACCAGCAGAGAAGAGGGAAAGACCCAGTACTTC
TRBV11-2	NA	few	TRBJ1-1	CASSLGSGDGSGMKAFF	TGTGCCAGCAGCTTAGGATCGGGTGATGGGTCGGGTATGAAAGCTTTCTTT
TRBV19	NA	NA	TRBJ1-1	CASSDKTDRKAFF	TGTGCCAGTAGTGACAAAACAGACAGAAAAGCTTTCTTT
TRBV6-5	TRBD1	many	TRBJ2-5	CASTSGQGVTVQETQYF	TGTGCCAGCACATCGGGACAGGGGGTTACCGTCCAAGAGACCCAGTACTTC
TRBV12-3/TRBV12-4	TRBD1	many	TRBJ2-7	CASSLDRGLVYEQYF	TGTGCCAGCAGTCTAGACAGGGGGCTTGTATACGAGCAGTACTTC
TRBV28	NA	NA	TRBJ2-5	CASSPLTAIETQYF	TGTGCCAGCAGTCCACTGACCGCGATAGAGACCCAGTACTTC
TRBV28	NA	many	TRBJ1-5	CASSSTNQPQHF	TGTGCCAGCAGTTCGACTAATCAGCCCCAGCATTTT